Listed below are T cell receptor beta chains from one sample, sequenced in a study of cytomegalovirus exposure and HLA in healthy donors. TCRdb keeps only in-frame clones here, not all; method: immunoSEQ multiplex PCR. The table has 150,000 to 200,000 clones, just under 90% seen once; the top ten hold 4% to 4.5%. Sequencing was done on a sample of PBMCs. The source of these receptors is a man between 18 and 29 years old in good health and CMV-seropositive. The CDR3 runs from the conserved cysteine through the conserved F or W. The order of the fields is D gene, V gene, J gene, clone size, CDR3 protein. D genes are given only for firm matches. Size values are once, few and many counts, or a class for expanded clones, and some rows have none.

d_call: TRBD2
v_call: TRBV28
j_call: TRBJ2-1
clone_size: NA
cdr3_aa: CASSFRGLAVEQFF

d_call: NA
v_call: TRBV28
j_call: TRBJ2-7
clone_size: NA
cdr3_aa: CATQRDMPTYEQYF

d_call: TRBD1
v_call: TRBV4-1
j_call: TRBJ2-7
clone_size: NA
cdr3_aa: CASSHPGQGRYEQYF

d_call: NA
v_call: TRBV6-1
j_call: TRBJ2-2
clone_size: NA
cdr3_aa: CASSEGTVTGELFF

d_call: TRBD2
v_call: TRBV6-1
j_call: TRBJ2-5
clone_size: NA
cdr3_aa: CASSATGGTQYF

d_call: NA
v_call: TRBV7-9
j_call: TRBJ1-2
clone_size: NA
cdr3_aa: CASSPSPGYYGYTF

d_call: NA
v_call: TRBV6-1
j_call: TRBJ2-7
clone_size: NA
cdr3_aa: CASSEARGWYF

d_call: NA
v_call: TRBV2
j_call: TRBJ2-7
clone_size: NA
cdr3_aa: CASSVGLDYEQYF

d_call: NA
v_call: TRBV5-1
j_call: TRBJ1-1
clone_size: NA
cdr3_aa: CASSLGGNTEAFF

d_call: NA
v_call: TRBV5-1
j_call: TRBJ2-7
clone_size: NA
cdr3_aa: CASSLIGGDPYEQYF

d_call: TRBD2
v_call: TRBV2
j_call: TRBJ2-7
clone_size: NA
cdr3_aa: CASSPPSGPSPYEQYF

d_call: NA
v_call: TRBV6-6
j_call: TRBJ1-4
clone_size: NA
cdr3_aa: CAGGTVGSGEKLFF

d_call: TRBD1
v_call: TRBV19
j_call: TRBJ1-2
clone_size: NA
cdr3_aa: CASSLGQGARGYTF

d_call: NA
v_call: TRBV19
j_call: TRBJ1-4
clone_size: NA
cdr3_aa: CASSPRLTEKLFF

d_call: TRBD1
v_call: TRBV5-1
j_call: TRBJ2-7
clone_size: NA
cdr3_aa: CASSLGGTGGLYEQYF

d_call: NA
v_call: TRBV5-1
j_call: TRBJ2-1
clone_size: few
cdr3_aa: CASSLDAGKTDEQFF

d_call: TRBD2
v_call: TRBV5-1
j_call: TRBJ2-2
clone_size: NA
cdr3_aa: CASNAGGTGELFF

d_call: TRBD1
v_call: TRBV5-8
j_call: TRBJ2-3
clone_size: few
cdr3_aa: CASSLGQGRDTQYF

d_call: NA
v_call: TRBV5-1
j_call: TRBJ1-3
clone_size: once
cdr3_aa: CASRPQDSGNTIYF

d_call: TRBD2
v_call: TRBV11-2
j_call: TRBJ2-7
clone_size: NA
cdr3_aa: CASSLWAGAYEQYF

d_call: TRBD2
v_call: TRBV7-2
j_call: TRBJ2-4
clone_size: NA
cdr3_aa: CASSLGRGLLAKNIQYF

d_call: TRBD2
v_call: TRBV7-9
j_call: TRBJ2-7
clone_size: once
cdr3_aa: CASSLTSGRLYEQYF